Listed here are 18 T cell receptor beta chains from one sample, sequenced in a study of blood T cell repertoires in COVID-19. The method was immunoSEQ multiplex PCR; TCRdb's version includes in-frame clones alone and lacks a portion of them. Found here are under 150,000 clones, more than 80% of them singletons; the top ten hold 4.3%. What was sequenced was peripheral blood. The source is a human donor in a cohort sampled during active COVID-19.

The chain employs TRBV19 and TRBJ1-5; D gene ambiguous. CDR3 length: 14 residues. Germline loops: CDR1 LNHDA, CDR2 SQIVND (reference sequence). V gave up 0 bases and J gave up 11 bases, with 14 bases separating them. The CDR3 bases are TGTGCCAGTAGTATAGATCCAAAAGAACGGGCCCAGCATTTT. Translation gives CASSIDPKERAQHF.

The J gene is TRBJ2-7, the V gene TRBV15; no clear D gene. This CDR3 comprises 15 residues. V lost 0 bases to trimming and J lost 1 base, with 10 bases between them. Germline values: CDR1 LNHNV, CDR2 YYDKDF (reference sequence). The CDR3 nucleotides read TGTGCCACCAGCAGAGATCGCGCGGTGTCCTACGAGCAGTACGTC. Translating gives CATSRDRAVSYEQYV.

The chain employs TRBV5-1 and TRBJ2-7; TRBD1 aligns across 9 bases. V trimming: 2 bases; J trimming: 3 bases; junction bases outside the gene matches: 6. Germline-derived CDR1 and CDR2 are SGHRS and YFSETQ. The CDR3 covers 15 residues. Written as DNA, the CDR3 is TGCGCCAGCAGCTTCGACGGGACAGGGTTCTACGAGCAGTACGTC. It specifies CASSFDGTGFYEQYV.

This clone was counted a single time. The V call is TRBV18, the J call TRBJ1-4; the D gene is possibly TRBD1 (5 bases). CDR3 length equals 13 residues. Trimming pared 6 bases from V and 7 bases from J, leaving 12 bases between. The germline CDR1 and CDR2 sequences are KGHSH and LQKENI. CDR3 bases: TGTGCCAGCTCCCAAGGGGAGGTTGAAAAACTGTTTTTT. It yields the protein CASSQGEVEKLFF. The whole variable domain, remainder taken from reference TRBV18 and TRBJ1-4, is NAGVMQNPRHLVRRRGQEARLRCSPMKGHSHVYWYRQLPEEGLKFMVYLQKENIIDESGMPKERFSAEFPKEGPSILRIQQVVRGDSAAYFCASSQGEVEKLFFGSGTQLSVL.

J is TRBJ1-1 and V is TRBV20-1; D possibly corresponds to TRBD1 (5 bases). Trimming stripped 6 bases from V and 10 bases from J, with 15 bases between. The CDR3 extends over 11 amino acids. Germline loops: CDR1 DFQATT, CDR2 SNEGSKA (reference sequence). CDR3 residues: CSAHPGQGAFF. The CDR3 DNA reads as TGCAGTGCACACCCAGGGCAGGGAGCTTTCTTT.

The rearrangement joins TRBV5-1 to TRBJ2-1; maybe TRBD2 (7 bases). The CDR3 spans 15 residues. Germline values: CDR1 SGHRS, CDR2 YFSETQ. V dropped 3 bases and J dropped 0 bases, with 10 bases sitting between them. CDR3 DNA sequence: TGCGCCAGCAGCTGGGGGGGCAGCTCCTACAATGAGCAGTTCTTC. Encoded protein: CASSWGGSSYNEQFF.

The rearrangement joins TRBV5-1 to TRBJ2-1, with a possible D match to TRBD2 (5 bases). V was cut by 0 bases and J by 0 bases, with 13 bases left in between. CDR1 and CDR2 from the germline V gene are SGHRS and YFSETQ. There are 17 residues in the CDR3. The DNA for the CDR3 is TGCGCCAGCAGCTTGGGGACTGGCGGAGCCTCCTACAATGAGCAGTTCTTC. Amino acid sequence: CASSLGTGGASYNEQFF.

The chain carries TRBV21-1 and TRBJ1-6; the listed D gene, TRBD1, was not tested against the DNA. TRBV21-1 is a pseudogene. The length of the CDR3 is 18 residues. The CDR3 DNA is TGTGCCAGCAGCAAAGTCGTTTACAGGGGCCACTATAATTCACCCCTCCACTTT. Its protein product is CASSKVVYRGHYNSPLHF.

The chain carries TRBV7-9 and TRBJ2-5, with 8 bases that match TRBD2. This CDR3 has 15 residues. Germline V gene data show CDR1 as SEHNR and CDR2 as FQNEAQ (reference sequence). Unmatched junction bases numbered 9, after V lost 8 bases and J lost 1 base. The CDR3 spells CASLPASGLQETQYF. CDR3 bases: TGTGCCAGCCTCCCGGCTAGCGGGCTCCAAGAGACCCAGTACTTC.

The V and J genes are TRBV5-1 and TRBJ1-6; D gene uncertain. V dropped 5 bases and J dropped 6 bases, with 15 bases sitting between them. The CDR3 runs to 15 residues. CDR1 is SGHRS and CDR2 is YFSETQ in the germline V gene. This chain's CDR3 is CASSSRLAGNSPLHF. The CDR3 DNA follows: TGCGCCAGCAGTTCGCGGCTCGCCGGTAATTCACCCCTCCACTTT.

The chain couples TRBV5-1 to TRBJ1-1, with 7 nucleotides matching TRBD1. The ends lost 1 base at V and 7 bases at J; junction bases unmatched: 4. The CDR3 contains 13 residues. Germline V lookup: CDR1 SGHRS, CDR2 YFSETQ. The CDR3 here is CASSLYGTDEAFF. CDR3 nucleotides: TGCGCCAGCAGCTTGTATGGGACAGATGAAGCTTTCTTT.

CDR3 sequence (DNA): TGTGCCAGCAGTTTTCTCCTACAGGGGAGAGGGGAGCTGTTTTTT. It yields the protein CASSFLLQGRGELFF. The chain couples TRBV7-2 to TRBJ2-2, with 7 bases lining up with TRBD1. The CDR3 covers 15 residues. Unmatched junction bases numbered 12, after V lost 6 bases and J lost 8 bases. The V gene's germline CDR1 is SGHTA and CDR2 FQGNSA.

This chain uses TRBV7-6 with TRBJ2-2, with 8 bases lining up with TRBD2. The V gene end was trimmed by 3 bases and the J gene end by 5 bases; junction bases not matched to a gene: 8. This CDR3 has 16 residues. Germline-derived CDR1 and CDR2 are SGHVS and FNYEAQ. The CDR3 spells CASSLYVSGTTGELFF. Here the CDR3 DNA reads TGTGCCAGCAGCTTGTACGTTAGCGGGACAACCGGGGAGCTGTTTTTT.

The genes are TRBV5-4 and TRBJ2-2, with D possibly being TRBD1 (6 bases). This CDR3 spans 15 amino acids. Trimming took 3 bases from V and 1 from J, leaving 10 bases between them. Germline CDR1 is SGHNT and CDR2 is YYREEE (reference sequence). The CDR3 DNA follows: TGTGCCAGCAGCTCCCTACAGGGGAACACCGGGGAGCTGTTTTTT. It translates to CASSSLQGNTGELFF.

The chain joins TRBV6-5 to TRBJ2-7; 9 bases line up with TRBD2. CDR1 is MNHEY, CDR2 SVGAGI, per germline. V gave up 0 bases and J gave up 0 bases; unmatched junction bases: 3. The CDR3 spans 16 residues. In nucleotides, the CDR3 is TGTGCCAGCAGTTACTCTTGGACTAGCGCCTCCTACGAGCAGTACTTC. This encodes CASSYSWTSASYEQYF.

The V call is TRBV6-2 or TRBV6-3, the J call TRBJ2-3; 11 bases map to TRBD2. V gave up 4 bases and J gave up 1 base; unmatched junction bases: 10. The CDR3 contains 18 residues. CDR1 MNHEY and CDR2 SVGEGT come from the germline V gene. CDR3 DNA sequence: TGTGCCAGCAGTTCCCTCCTGTTTAGCGGGAGGGGCACAGATACGCAGTATTTT. Translation: CASSSLLFSGRGTDTQYF.

This clone counts as medium-sized. The chain carries TRBV5-4 and TRBJ2-1, with unresolved D. Germline assignment: CDR1 SGHNT and CDR2 YYREEE (reference sequence). V shed 0 bases and J shed 7 bases, with 17 bases lying between them. This CDR3 spans 16 amino acids. CDR3 in amino acids: CASSLARRQTLNEQFF. DNA of the CDR3: TGTGCCAGCAGCTTGGCGCGACGGCAGACTCTTAATGAGCAGTTCTTC.

The chain combines TRBV6-2 or TRBV6-3 with TRBJ2-1; 10 bases are a match to TRBD1. Unmatched junction bases numbered 11, after V lost 4 bases and J lost 8 bases. This CDR3 region has 16 residues. CDR1 is MNHEY and CDR2 is SVGEGT in the germline V gene. The CDR3 DNA is TGTGCCAGCAGTTCCTCCGGGACAGGGGTCGGGGATGAGCAGTTCTTC. Translation gives CASSSSGTGVGDEQFF.